Shown below are 6 T cell receptor beta chains from a single sample sequenced in a study of T cells in Graves' hyperthyroidism and ophthalmopathy. TCR beta CDR3 regions were amplified from RNA transcripts. Initially, a first-round RT-PCR of the TCR CDR3 employed the HTBI primer set. From the multiplex PCR reads, TCRdb called clonotypes with MiXCR, one entry per CDR3 protein. The top ten clones hold roughly an eighth of a sample with hundreds of thousands of distinct CDR3 sequences, roughly 14% of them seen once. Material for sequencing was blood. These receptors all come from a woman between 50 and 59 years old with Graves' ophthalmopathy.

This clonotype has only a few counts. The genes are TRBV29-1 and TRBJ2-3; 9 nucleotides line up with TRBD2. J gave up 4 bases and V 4 bases, and 9 bases lay outside the gene matches. CDR3 size: 15 residues. Germline CDR1 is SQVTM and CDR2 is ANQGSEA. CDR3 loop: CSVAPIAGAADTQYF. CDR3 nucleotide sequence: TGCAGCGTTGCCCCTATAGCGGGAGCAGCAGATACGCAGTATTTT.

This clonotype was counted ten times or more. The rearrangement uses TRBV6-2 or TRBV6-3 and TRBJ1-2; no reliable D call. V was clipped by 2 bases and J by 2 bases, with 18 bases between them. The CDR3 is 17 residues long. Germline CDR1 is MNHEY and CDR2 is SVGEGT. CDR3 DNA sequence: TGTGCCAGCAGTTACCCAACTCGAGGGCTGGCAAACTATGGCTACACCTTC. Translated: CASSYPTRGLANYGYTF.

This clonotype appeared many times. The chain employs TRBV24-1 and TRBJ2-1; D may be TRBD2 (7 bases). V was cut by 9 bases and J by 1 base, with 18 bases left in between. The CDR3 contains 16 residues. Germline loops: CDR1 KGHDR, CDR2 SFDVKD. The CDR3 region is CATAPGGARSYNEQFF. CDR3 bases: TGTGCCACCGCTCCGGGGGGCGCAAGATCCTACAATGAGCAGTTCTTC.

At least ten counts were recorded for this clonotype. The rearrangement links TRBV5-1 to TRBJ1-1; TRBD1 is a possible D gene (5 bases). V was cut by 4 bases and J by 11 bases, with 15 bases left in between. The CDR3 spans 12 residues. Germline CDR1 SGHRS, CDR2 YFSETQ. The CDR3 DNA follows: TGCGCCAGCAGCCCCGGACACCCTGGGGCTTTCTTT. Its translation: CASSPGHPGAFF.

This clonotype has just a few counts. The V call is TRBV20-1, the J call TRBJ2-3; the match to TRBD2 covers 11 bases. The J segment lost 10 bases and the V segment lost 7 bases, leaving 13 bases of the junction unmatched. The length of the CDR3 is 14 residues. Germline CDR1 is DFQATT and CDR2 is SNEGSKA (reference sequence). The CDR3 region has the DNA TGCAGTGGACGGACTAGCGGGCCCAACAAGGCGCAGTATTTT. Its translation is CSGRTSGPNKAQYF.

In this sample, this clonotype turned up once. The V and J genes are TRBV19 and TRBJ2-3, with D tentatively TRBD1 (5 bases). Trimming cost V 11 bases and J 3 bases, with 12 bases left between them. The CDR3 sequence is 12 residues long. Germline CDR1 and CDR2: LNHDA and SQIVND (reference sequence). CDR3 in DNA: TGTGCCTCCAAAAAGGGGACAGATACGCAGTATTTT. It encodes CASKKGTDTQYF. Looking up the rest from reference TRBV19 and TRBJ2-3 gives the full variable domain: DGGITQSPKYLFRKEGQNVTLSCEQNLNHDAMYWYRQDPGQGLRLIYYSQIVNDFQKGDIAEGYSVSREKKESFPLTVTSAQKNPTAFYLCASKKGTDTQYFGPGTRLTVL.